This note documents a single TCR beta chain sequence. Original analysis: Estimates of nucleated cell counts were drawn from the amplification of reference gene primers. The method was immunoSEQ multiplex PCR; TCRdb's version includes in-frame clones alone and lacks a portion of them. Clone size and V and J calls were adopted from that table, with D and trimming inferred from the DNA. The sample lists 200,000 to 250,000 clones; about 90% were seen once. The data were taken from a study of blood T cell repertoires in COVID-19. Per the germline V gene, CDR1 is LNHDA and CDR2 is SQIVND (reference sequence). The CDR3 covers 14 residues. Trimming took 3 bases from V and 5 from J, leaving 11 bases between them.

The sequenced sample was peripheral blood. This chain joins TRBV19 and TRBJ2-4, with a tentative D call TRBD2 (5 bases). This clonotype was sampled from a woman aged 60-75 years with acute or convalescent COVID-19. The CDR3: CASSIAGAQNIQYF. For the CDR3, the DNA is TGTGCCAGTAGTATCGCGGGTGCCCAAAACATTCAGTACTTC.